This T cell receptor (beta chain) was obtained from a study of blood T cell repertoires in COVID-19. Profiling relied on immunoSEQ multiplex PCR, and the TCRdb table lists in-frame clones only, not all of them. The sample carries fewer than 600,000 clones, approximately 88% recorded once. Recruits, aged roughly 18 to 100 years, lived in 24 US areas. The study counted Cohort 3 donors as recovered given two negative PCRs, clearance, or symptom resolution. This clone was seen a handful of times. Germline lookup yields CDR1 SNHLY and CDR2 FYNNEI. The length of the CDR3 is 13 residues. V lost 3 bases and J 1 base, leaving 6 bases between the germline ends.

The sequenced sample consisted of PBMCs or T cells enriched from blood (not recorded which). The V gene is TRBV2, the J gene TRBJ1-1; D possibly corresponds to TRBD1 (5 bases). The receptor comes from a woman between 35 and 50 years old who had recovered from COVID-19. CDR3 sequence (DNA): TGTGCCAGCAGTGACCAGGGGAACACTGAAGCTTTCTTT. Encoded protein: CASSDQGNTEAFF.